This T cell receptor beta chain derives from a study of blood T cell repertoires in COVID-19. In the authors' methods: Quantification of nucleated cells was approximated via reference gene primer amplification. Sequencing used immunoSEQ multiplex PCR; TCRdb keeps in-frame clones, though not all of them. V, J and clone size reflect that table, while D and trimming were determined from the DNA. The sample lists some 270,000 clones, around 89% seen once, with 0.7% to 0.9% in the top ten. The specimen was peripheral blood. The clonotype was recovered from a young man with acute or convalescent COVID-19.

The DNA for the CDR3 is TGTGCCAGCCGGACAGGCAATTACTACGAGCAGTACTTC. It is translated as CASRTGNYYEQYF. The chain is built from TRBV27 and TRBJ2-7, with 7 nucleotides matching TRBD1. Germline CDR1 and CDR2: MNHEY and SMNVEV (reference sequence). The CDR3 runs 13 residues. The V segment lost 8 bases and the J segment 3 bases; nucleotides outside the gene matches: 7.